Detailed here is one T cell receptor beta chain. The V gene's germline CDR1 is MNHEY and CDR2 SVGEGT. Trimming removed 6 bases from V and 8 bases from J; junction bases left unmatched: 4. The CDR3 has 12 amino acids. This specimen comes from a study of blood T cell repertoires in COVID-19. Study background: Whether acute or convalescent, the COVID-19 samples came from the United States, Italy and Spain. From T cells, B-cell-depleted T cells, or PBMCs came the material, which was cDNA or gDNA.

Measured with immunoSEQ multiplex PCR; TCRdb has only the in-frame clones, and not every one. The repertoire has 100,000 to 130,000 clones, approximately 82% of them found once; the top ten carry approximately 4.1%. The sequencing sample was made of peripheral blood. The chain joins TRBV6-2 or TRBV6-3 to TRBJ1-2, with 9 bases fitting TRBD1. This TCR was sampled from a woman aged 70 to 79 with acute or convalescent COVID-19. The CDR3 spells CASSTTGGGYTF. The CDR3 DNA reads as TGTGCCAGCAGCACGACAGGGGGAGGCTACACCTTC.